This T cell receptor (beta chain) stems from a study of blood T cell repertoires in COVID-19. Study-level background: Sources were T cells, B-cell-depleted T cells, or PBMCs; the material itself was cDNA or gDNA.

Per the original methods: Amplification with reference gene primers provided the estimates of nucleated cell counts. Generated by immunoSEQ multiplex PCR, the TCRdb table keeps only in-frame clones and is missing some. D and trimming come from the DNA, and the V and J calls and clone size come from that table. Of roughly 28,000 clones in the sample, 70% to 90% were seen once. Trimming stripped 4 bases from V and 6 bases from J, with 25 bases between. There are 17 residues in the CDR3. Germline assignment: CDR1 SGHRS and CDR2 YFSETQ. The specimen was peripheral blood. The V gene is TRBV5-1, the J gene TRBJ1-2; D remains unclear. The sequence was collected from a human donor in a cohort sampled during active COVID-19. The CDR3 here is CASSSEAALGNANGYTF. The CDR3 coding sequence is TGCGCCAGCAGCAGCGAAGCCGCGTTGGGTAATGCGAATGGCTACACCTTC.